What follows is one T cell receptor (beta chain) and its context. Its target antigen remains unknown. The input lacks base qualities; no much larger clone sits a single base away. Its CDR3 holds 16 amino acids, cysteine through phenylalanine. The CDR3 DNA has 48 bases and is translated from base 1. The germline V gene yields MNHEY for CDR1 and SVGAGI for CDR2. Germline trimming: 0 bases from V, 2 bases from J; junction bases outside gene matches: 7. Participants in the prospective study were aged about 18 to 90 years, lived in under 30 United States geographic areas, and enrolled through a virtual design. To assign participants to cohorts, the prospective study relied on clinical history that participants themselves reported in a screening survey and a study questionnaire. Exposed participants had been in contact, within 2 weeks of entering the study, with a person who had a PCR-confirmed or clinician-diagnosed case of COVID-19. In the prospective study, mobile phlebotomists collected whole blood, serum and a nasopharyngeal or oropharyngeal swab from each participant. Additional blood draws and questionnaires over a roughly two-month period could optionally be provided by prospective study participants. Before DNA extraction, blood samples from the prospective study were shipped at room temperature or frozen.

The data originate from a study of blood T cell repertoires in COVID-19 (dated by TCRdb to 2020 to 2021). Context from the whole study: The collaborator samples originated in the United States, Italy and Spain and spanned the acute and convalescent phases of COVID-19. Subjects who had been exposed to COVID-19, were actively infected with it, or had recovered from it provided the deeply sampled blood TCRbeta repertoires that made up the dataset. Sample metadata almost always included a de-identified subject ID, COVID-19 status, age in years and sex. A freely available public database, intended as a resource for researchers studying the immune response to SARS-CoV-2, is where the repertoires were released. The material from the prospective study consisted of cDNA or gDNA derived from T cells, B-cell-depleted T cells, or PBMCs. Where available, HLA class I and class II types were obtained from metadata supplied by the sample provider rather than from assay-based typing. The samples were drawn from two sources: the first 160 participants of the ongoing ImmuneRACE study, and approximately 1,300 subjects contributed by 6 global collaborators.

TCRbeta CDR3 regions were amplified from genomic DNA by means of the immunoSEQ Assay, a bias-controlled multiplex PCR. The study's processing was this. The number of nucleated cells in each sample was estimated from the amplification of reference gene primers within the assay. Sequence reads were collapsed and filtered to measure the absolute abundance of every unique TCRbeta CDR3 rearrangement. For each sample, productive Simpson clonality was calculated as the square root of Simpson's diversity index over productive rearrangements. TCRdb holds this immuneACCESS table with in-frame rearrangements only. Some clones are missing; in checked studies, unresolved V genes explain under half, and the rest has no known cause. That table is the source of V, J and clone size, and D and trimming were worked out from the DNA. In this sample the table shows 400,000 to 500,000 clones, roughly 84% of which occur a single time. The ten largest clones represent approximately 1.5% of the sample.

On the study overall, not on this receptor specifically: How much clinical and demographic metadata was included differed by source and by participant, and the metadata was provided uncurated.

The TCR comes from a young woman who had been exposed to COVID-19. Sequencing input: PBMCs or T cells enriched from blood (not recorded which). The chain couples TRBV6-5 to TRBJ2-7, with 7 central nucleotides matching TRBD1. CDR3 sequence: CASSYSGDSLTYEQYF. The DNA reads as follows: TGTGCCAGCAGTTACTCGGGGGACAGTTTAACCTACGAGCAGTACTTC.